The 4 T cell receptor beta chains given below trace back to one sample, sequenced in a study of beta chain features in type 1 diabetes. Their target antigens are unknown. Expressed TCRB transcripts were sequenced because the entire RNA isolate underwent reverse transcription. Here immunoSEQ multiplex PCR was the method, and the copy in TCRdb shows in-frame clones only, minus some. The sample lists under 400,000 clones, roughly an eighth occurring once. General study results and limits: In all four CD4+ subsets, TCRB CDR3 length was significantly, moderately reduced in type 1 diabetes.

Sequencing used naive CD4+ T cells from blood. The receptors originated from a woman younger than 30 with type 1 diabetes.

The chain is built from TRBV30 and TRBJ1-1; D not certain. Germline values: CDR1 GTSNPN, CDR2 SVGIG (reference sequence). The CDR3 contains 15 residues. The V and J ends lost 3 bases and 0 bases respectively, with 14 bases between them. The CDR3 spells CAWRRTANMNTEAFF. CDR3 DNA: TGTGCCTGGAGGCGGACTGCCAACATGAACACTGAAGCTTTCTTT.

The chain employs TRBV10-3 and TRBJ2-4; 8 nucleotides align to TRBD1. The CDR3 has 12 residues. The J segment lost 7 bases and the V segment lost 8 bases, leaving 4 bases of the junction unmatched. Germline CDR1 and CDR2: ENHRY and SYGVKD. This chain's CDR3 is CAIVGQGNIQYF. The CDR3, as DNA: TGTGCCATCGTCGGACAGGGTAACATTCAGTACTTC.

The chain couples TRBV5-4 to TRBJ2-3, with D possibly being TRBD2 (5 bases). With 3 bases removed from V and 6 bases from J, the gap between germline ends came to 14 bases. Germline lookup yields CDR1 SGHNT and CDR2 YYREEE (reference sequence). CDR3 size: 14 residues. CDR3 nucleotide sequence: TGTGCCAGCAGCTCGGAGGACCCCTCTGATACGCAGTATTTT. This gives the protein CASSSEDPSDTQYF.

CDR3 coding DNA: TGCGCCAGCAGCTTGCAGGGGACGTTGAACACTGAAGCTTTCTTT. It yields the protein CASSLQGTLNTEAFF. V gene TRBV5-1 combines with J gene TRBJ1-1; perhaps TRBD1 as D (6 bases). Trimming took 1 base from V and 0 from J, leaving 10 bases between them. The V gene's germline CDR1 is SGHRS and CDR2 YFSETQ. The CDR3 spans 15 residues.